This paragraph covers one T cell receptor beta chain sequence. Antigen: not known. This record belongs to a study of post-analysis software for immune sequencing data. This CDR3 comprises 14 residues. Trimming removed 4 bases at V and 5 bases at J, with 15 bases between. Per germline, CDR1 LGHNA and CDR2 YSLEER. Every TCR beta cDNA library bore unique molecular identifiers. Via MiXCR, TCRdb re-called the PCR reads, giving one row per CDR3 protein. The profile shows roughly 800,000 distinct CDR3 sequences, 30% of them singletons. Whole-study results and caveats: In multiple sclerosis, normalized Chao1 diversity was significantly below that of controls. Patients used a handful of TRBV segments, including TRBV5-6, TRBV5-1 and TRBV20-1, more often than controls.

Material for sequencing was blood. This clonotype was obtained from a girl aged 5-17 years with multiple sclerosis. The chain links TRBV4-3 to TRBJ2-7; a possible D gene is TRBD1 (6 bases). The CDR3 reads CASSRWERQDEQYF. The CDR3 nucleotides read TGCGCCAGCAGCCGGTGGGAACGACAGGACGAGCAGTACTTC.